These T cell receptor beta chains were read from a single sample in a study of T cell changes during pregnancy in multiple sclerosis. Data came from immunoSEQ multiplex PCR; TCRdb stores just in-frame clones and leaves some out. The sample carries 70,000 or so clones, 91% recorded once. The specimen was peripheral blood, collected in the third trimester of pregnancy. The receptor source for this set is a female donor in good health, enrolled as a control in a pregnancy study. Both conserved end residues are part of each CDR3. The D gene is left open where the match is weak. A row's size may be missing; if present it is once, few, many or a size class.

TRBJ1-1 | . | TRBV9 | . | TGTGCCAGCAGCTCGTACAGGGTAGGGGGCACTGAAGCTTTCTTT | CASSSYRVGGTEAFF
TRBJ2-1 | . | TRBV7-8 | . | TGTGCCAGCAGCTCGTGGGGGACGCGGGATATTGAGCAGTTCTTC | CASSSWGTRDIEQFF
TRBJ1-1 | . | TRBV18 | . | TGTGCCAGCTCACCACTCGGGATTGAAGCTTTCTTT | CASSPLGIEAFF
TRBJ2-7 | . | TRBV19 | . | TGTGCCAGTAGTATAGCGCAGGGAAGCTCCTACGAGCAGTACTTC | CASSIAQGSSYEQYF
TRBJ1-5 | once | TRBV7-2 | TRBD1 | TGTGCCAGCAGCTTAGGGGGGGGGACAGGGGTCGAAAGAAAGCATTTT | CASSLGGGTGVERKHF
TRBJ2-5 | once | TRBV7-9 | TRBD1 | TGTGCCAGCAACGACAGGGGACCTCAAGAGACCCAGTACTTC | CASNDRGPQETQYF
TRBJ2-7 | . | TRBV5-1 | . | TGCGCCAGCAGCTTACAGAACTACGAGCAGTACTTC | CASSLQNYEQYF
TRBJ2-7 | . | TRBV7-2 | . | TGTGCCAGCAGCTTAGTCAGGGCGAACTACGAGCAGTACTTC | CASSLVRANYEQYF
TRBJ2-7 | . | TRBV5-6 | TRBD2 | TGTGCCAGCAGCTGGGGACTAGCGGGGGGGACCCACGAGCAGTACTTC | CASSWGLAGGTHEQYF
TRBJ2-3 | . | TRBV19 | TRBD1 | TGTGCCAGTAGTATGGGACAGGGGGCAGATACGCAGTATTTT | CASSMGQGADTQYF
TRBJ1-1 | once | TRBV28 | TRBD1 | TGTGCCAGCAAACCCGGGACAGGCGGACAACAAGCTTTCTTT | CASKPGTGGQQAFF
TRBJ1-1 | . | TRBV2 | . | TGTGCCAGCAGTGTAGAAACGAACACTGAAGCTTTCTTT | CASSVETNTEAFF
TRBJ2-1 | . | TRBV5-6 | TRBD2 | TGTGCCAGCAGCCCACGCGGGGGGGCTTACAATGAGCAGTTCTTC | CASSPRGGAYNEQFF
TRBJ1-2 | . | TRBV15 | . | TGTGCCACCAGCAGAGACAGTTTTGCTAACTATGGCTACACCTTC | CATSRDSFANYGYTF
TRBJ2-1 | . | TRBV7-2 | TRBD2 | TGTGCCAGCAGCCCCCAACTAGCGGGGGGCCGAAATGAGCAGTTCTTC | CASSPQLAGGRNEQFF
TRBJ2-7 | . | TRBV9 | TRBD1 | TGTGCCAGCAGCGCAATCCCCGGGACAGGGACAATCAACGAGCAGTACTTC | CASSAIPGTGTINEQYF
TRBJ1-1 | . | TRBV27 | . | TGTGCCAGCAGTTTACCGGGGTCCAAAGCTTTCTTT | CASSLPGSKAFF
TRBJ1-6 | . | TRBV5-8 | . | TGTGCCAGCAGCTTAGGGGGGGAATCACCCCTCCACTTT | CASSLGGESPLHF
TRBJ2-5 | . | TRBV6-1 | . | TGTGCCAGCAGTGCCTTCAGGGGAAGAGGCCAAGAGACCCAGTACTTC | CASSAFRGRGQETQYF
TRBJ1-5 | . | TRBV18 | . | TGTGCCAGCTCACCCACGAACTGGCCGGGGGGGGACAATCAGCCCCAGCATTTT | CASSPTNWPGGDNQPQHF
TRBJ1-1 | . | TRBV25-1 | . | TGTGCCAGCAGTGCGCAGGGGATCTCTGAAGCTTTCTTT | CASSAQGISEAFF
TRBJ2-3 | . | TRBV7-8 | . | TGTGCCAGCAGTTTAGAAGCGCATACGCAGTATTTT | CASSLEAHTQYF